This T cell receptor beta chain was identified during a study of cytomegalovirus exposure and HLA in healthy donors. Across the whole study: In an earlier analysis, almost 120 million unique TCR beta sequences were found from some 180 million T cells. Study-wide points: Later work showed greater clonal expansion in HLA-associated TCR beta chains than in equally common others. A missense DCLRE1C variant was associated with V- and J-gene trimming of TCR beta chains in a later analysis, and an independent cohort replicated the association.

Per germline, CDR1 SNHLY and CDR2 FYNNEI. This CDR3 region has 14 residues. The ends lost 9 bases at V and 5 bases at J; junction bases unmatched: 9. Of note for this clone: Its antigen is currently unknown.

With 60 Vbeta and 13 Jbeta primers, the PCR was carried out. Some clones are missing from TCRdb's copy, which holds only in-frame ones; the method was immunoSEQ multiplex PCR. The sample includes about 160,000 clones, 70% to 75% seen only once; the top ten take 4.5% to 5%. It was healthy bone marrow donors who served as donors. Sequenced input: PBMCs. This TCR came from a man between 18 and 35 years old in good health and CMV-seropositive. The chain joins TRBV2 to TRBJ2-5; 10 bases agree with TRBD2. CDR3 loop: CARGELAGLETQYF. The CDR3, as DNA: TGTGCCAGGGGGGAACTAGCGGGACTTGAGACCCAGTACTTC. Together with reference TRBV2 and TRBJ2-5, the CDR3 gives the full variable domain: EPEVTQTPSHQVTQMGQEVILRCVPISNHLYFYWYRQILGQKVEFLVSFYNNEISEKSEIFDDQFSVERPDGSNFTLKIRSTKLEDSAMYFCARGELAGLETQYFGPGTRLLVL.